This TCR beta chain was captured by sequencing in a study of CD8 T cells in Susac syndrome (dated by TCRdb to about 2019). Study-wide context: Whether CD8+ T cell activation and differentiation in Susac syndrome was antigen driven was tested using repertoire sequencing. Broader findings and caveats from the paper: The number of individuals in the TCR sequencing and HLA analysis was recognized as being relatively small.

Peripheral blood CD8+ and CD4+ T cells from healthy donors, Susac syndrome patients and multiple sclerosis patients were profiled by high-throughput TCR beta sequencing. Healthy donors were age- and sex-matched controls. Bulk CD8+ and CD4+ T cells were purified by magnetic negative isolation, whereas CD8+ TEMRA cells were enriched by FACS. Blood was drawn into EDTA tubes, processed within 24 hours, and PBMCs were isolated by density gradient centrifugation. PBMCs intended for TCR sequencing were frozen in liquid nitrogen and were later thawed in a 37 degrees C water bath. Purity of sorted or isolated CD4+, CD8+ and CD8+ TEMRA cells was at least 90%. RNA was extracted using the RNeasy kit, and roughly 0.45 to 1 ug of the RNA was reverse transcribed with random hexamers. The immunoSEQ multiplex PCR assay, which covers 54 Vbeta and 13 Jbeta segments, was used to amplify TCR beta CDR3 regions. To correct PCR amplification bias, a synthetic template baseline was used for both primer optimization and computational correction. The paper's data handling went like this. Reads were annotated to V, D and J genes according to IMGT and were analyzed with immunoSEQ Analyzer, with only productive sequences retained. Clonality was calculated as one minus the Shannon entropy normalized by log2 of the number of productive unique sequences. For each patient and control, public and private clones were evaluated among the 100 most prevalent clones. Susac-specific clones were defined as absent from healthy and MS cohorts, 1052 published viral clones and other ImmuneACCESS disease sequences. TCRdb trimmed the raw reads at Q25, called clones with MiXCR and kept productive beta chains. Merged by CDR3 protein, the rows form single entries marked with the most common genes and DNA. The V and J calls reflect TCRdb's pipeline rather than the authors' work. The sample data list 130,000 or so distinct CDR3 sequences, and 94% of these were observed just once. Jointly, the top ten make up about 0.089% of the sample.

From cysteine to phenylalanine, the CDR3 is 13 amino acids long. Just CDR3 DNA is preserved here, 39 bases in frame from base 1. The germline V gene (reference sequence) specifies LGHDT as CDR1 and YNNKEL as CDR2. At the junction V is shortened by 9 bases and J by 4 bases; bases outside the gene matches: 4. With respect to this clonotype: Its antigen target is currently unknown. No base quality values were provided; no much bigger clone lies one nucleotide off.

Here the chain combines TRBV3-1 and TRBJ1-4; 8 of the junction bases match TRBD1. Source material: CD4+ T cells from PBMCs. This clonotype originated in a human donor in good health. The CDR3 protein: CASAGQGNEKLFF. The DNA sequence reads TGTGCCAGTGCAGGACAGGGTAATGAAAAACTGTTTTTT.